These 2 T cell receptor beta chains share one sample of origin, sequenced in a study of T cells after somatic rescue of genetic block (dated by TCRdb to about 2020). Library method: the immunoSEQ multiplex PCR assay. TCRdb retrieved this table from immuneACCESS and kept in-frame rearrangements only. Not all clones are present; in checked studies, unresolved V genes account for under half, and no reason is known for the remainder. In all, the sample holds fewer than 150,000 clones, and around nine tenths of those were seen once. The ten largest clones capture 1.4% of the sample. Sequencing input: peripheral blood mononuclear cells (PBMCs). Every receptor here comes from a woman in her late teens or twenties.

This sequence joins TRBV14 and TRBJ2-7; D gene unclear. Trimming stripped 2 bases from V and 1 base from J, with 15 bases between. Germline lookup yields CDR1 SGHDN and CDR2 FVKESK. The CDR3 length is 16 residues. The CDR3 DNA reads TGTGCCAGCAGCCAACTTGAGACCCAAGTTTCCTACGAGCAGTACTTC. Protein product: CASSQLETQVSYEQYF. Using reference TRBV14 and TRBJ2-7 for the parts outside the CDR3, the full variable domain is EAGVTQFPSHSVIEKGQTVTLRCDPISGHDNLYWYRRVMGKEIKFLLHFVKESKQDESGMPNNRFLAERTGGTYSTLKVQPAELEDSGVYFCASSQLETQVSYEQYFGPGTRLTVT.

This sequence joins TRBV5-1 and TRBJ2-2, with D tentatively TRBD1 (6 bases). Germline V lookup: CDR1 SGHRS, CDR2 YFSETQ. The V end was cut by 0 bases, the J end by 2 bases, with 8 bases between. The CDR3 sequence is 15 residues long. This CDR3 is CASSLADSNTGELFF. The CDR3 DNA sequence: TGCGCCAGCAGCTTGGCGGACAGCAACACCGGGGAGCTGTTTTTT.